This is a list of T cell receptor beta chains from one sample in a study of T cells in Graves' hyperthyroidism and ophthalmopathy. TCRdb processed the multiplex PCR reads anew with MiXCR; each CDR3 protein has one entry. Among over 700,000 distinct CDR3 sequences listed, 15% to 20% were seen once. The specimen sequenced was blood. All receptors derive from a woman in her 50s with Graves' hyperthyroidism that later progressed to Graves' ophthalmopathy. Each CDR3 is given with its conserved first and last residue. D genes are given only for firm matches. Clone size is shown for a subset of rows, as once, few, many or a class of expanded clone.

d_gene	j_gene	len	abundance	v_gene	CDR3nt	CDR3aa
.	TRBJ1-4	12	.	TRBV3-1	TGTGCCAGCAGCCAATTAGATGAAAGACTGTTTTTT	CASSQLDERLFF
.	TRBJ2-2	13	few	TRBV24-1	TGTGCCACCAGTGGTCCGGCGAGCGGGGAGCTGTTTTTT	CATSGPASGELFF
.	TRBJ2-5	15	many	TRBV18	TGTGCCAGCTCACCACCGAACGGATTCCAAGAGACCCAGTACTTC	CASSPPNGFQETQYF
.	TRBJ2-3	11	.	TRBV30	TGTGCCTGGAGTACCACAGATACGCAGTATTTT	CAWSTTDTQYF
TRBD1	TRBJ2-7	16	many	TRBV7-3	TGTGCCAGCAGTTTACCCTACCGGGACAGACTCTACGAGCAGTACTTC	CASSLPYRDRLYEQYF
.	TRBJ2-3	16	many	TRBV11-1	TGTGCCAGCAGCCAACCGGGTAGGGATAGCACAGATACGCAGTATTTT	CASSQPGRDSTDTQYF
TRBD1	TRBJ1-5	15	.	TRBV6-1	TGTGCCAGCAGTGAAAGGACAGGGATGAGTCAGCCCCAGCATTTT	CASSERTGMSQPQHF
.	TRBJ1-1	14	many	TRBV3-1	TGTGCCAGCAGCCAACCAGGGGTGAGGACTGAAGCTTTCTTT	CASSQPGVRTEAFF
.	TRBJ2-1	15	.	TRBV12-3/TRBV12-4	TGTGCCAGCAGTTGGGGTAAAGGGGGCTACAATGAGCAGTTCTTC	CASSWGKGGYNEQFF
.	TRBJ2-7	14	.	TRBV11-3	TGCGCCAGCAGCCAAGATTTGACAATGTACGAGCAGTACTTC	CASSQDLTMYEQYF
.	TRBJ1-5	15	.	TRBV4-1	TGCGCCAGCAGCCAGGAGGGGATTAGCAATCAGCCCCAGCATTTT	CASSQEGISNQPQHF
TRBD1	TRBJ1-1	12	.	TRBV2	TGTGCCAGCAGCTTTCGCAGGGGGCGAGCTTTCTTT	CASSFRRGRAFF
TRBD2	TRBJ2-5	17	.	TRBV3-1	TGTGCCAGCAGCCAACTTCCCTTTAGCGGGGGACAAGAGACCCAGTACTTC	CASSQLPFSGGQETQYF
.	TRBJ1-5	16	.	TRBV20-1	TGCAGTGCTAGAGATCCCAGGGGTAACCAAAATCAGCCCCAGCATTTT	CSARDPRGNQNQPQHF
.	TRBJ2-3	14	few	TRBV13	TGTGCCAGCAGCTGGGCCGGGAGCGCAGATACGCAGTATTTT	CASSWAGSADTQYF
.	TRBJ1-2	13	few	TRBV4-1	TGCGCCAGCAGCCAGCGAATACGGGACGGCTACACCTTC	CASSQRIRDGYTF
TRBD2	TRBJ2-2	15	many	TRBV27	TGTGCCAGCACCCTAGCGGGGGCGAACACCGGGGAGCTGTTTTTT	CASTLAGANTGELFF
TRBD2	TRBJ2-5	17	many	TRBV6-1	TGTGCCAGCAGTGGACTAGCGGGGCCCGTGCAGAAAGAGACCCAGTACTTC	CASSGLAGPVQKETQYF
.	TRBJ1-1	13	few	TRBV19	TGTGCCAGTAGTATAAGTGGCCTGACTGAAGCTTTCTTT	CASSISGLTEAFF
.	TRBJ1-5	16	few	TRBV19	TGTGCCAGTAGACCACAGTCGGCGGGAAGCAATCAGCCCCAGCATTTT	CASRPQSAGSNQPQHF
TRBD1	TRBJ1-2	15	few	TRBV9	TGTGCCAGCAGCGAACAGGACAGGGCATCCTATGGCTACACCTTC	CASSEQDRASYGYTF
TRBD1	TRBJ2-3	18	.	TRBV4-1	TGCGCCAGCAGCCTACACACCGGGACAGATCGACGCACAGATACGCAGTATTTT	CASSLHTGTDRRTDTQYF
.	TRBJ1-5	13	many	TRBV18	TGTGCCAGCTCACCCGGGGCAGATCAGCCCCAGCATTTT	CASSPGADQPQHF
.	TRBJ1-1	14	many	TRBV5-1	TGCGCCAGCAGCGCTACCGGGGCGCGACCTGAAGCTTTCTTT	CASSATGARPEAFF
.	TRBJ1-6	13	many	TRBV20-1	TGCAGTGCTAGAGGCACAGGGTCTTCACCCCTCCACTTT	CSARGTGSSPLHF
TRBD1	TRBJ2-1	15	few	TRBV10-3	TGTGCCATCAGACAGGGGTTGGCGTCCTACAATGAGCAGTTCTTC	CAIRQGLASYNEQFF
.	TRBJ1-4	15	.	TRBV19	TGTGCCAGTAGTGATCCCCGGGGCATCAATGAAAAACTGTTTTTT	CASSDPRGINEKLFF
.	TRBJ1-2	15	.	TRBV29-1	TGCAGCGTTGAAGGAGGTACCAGGAGGACCTATGGCTACACCTTC	CSVEGGTRRTYGYTF
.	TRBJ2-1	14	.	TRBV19	TGTGCCAGTAGTTCTTCCTGGAGGGACGATGAGCAGTTCTTC	CASSSSWRDDEQFF
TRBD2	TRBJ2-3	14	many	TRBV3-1	TGTGCCAGCAGCCAAGATCCTAGCGGGGATACGCAGTATTTT	CASSQDPSGDTQYF
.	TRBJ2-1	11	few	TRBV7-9	TGTGCCAGCAGCAGAGAAGGTGAGCAGTTCTTC	CASSREGEQFF
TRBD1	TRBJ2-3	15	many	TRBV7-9	TGTGCCAGCAGCGCCGGGGACAGGGGAACAGATACGCAGTATTTT	CASSAGDRGTDTQYF
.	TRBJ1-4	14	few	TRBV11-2	TGTGCCAGCAGCTTAGAGGTGGAAGGCGAAAAACTGTTTTTT	CASSLEVEGEKLFF
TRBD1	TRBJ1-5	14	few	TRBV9	TGTGCCAGCAGCGCGACAGGGAGGCATCAGCCCCAGCATTTT	CASSATGRHQPQHF
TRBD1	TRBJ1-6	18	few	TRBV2	TGTGCCACCGGGACAGGGACAGGGGGCCTCCAGGATAATTCACCCCTCCACTTT	CATGTGTGGLQDNSPLHF
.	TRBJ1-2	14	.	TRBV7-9	TGTGCCAGCAGCTTAAGTGCTCGGCCCTATGGCTACACCTTC	CASSLSARPYGYTF
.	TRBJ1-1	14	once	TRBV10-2	TGCGCCAGCAGTGATTCGATTAGGGGCACTGAAGCTTTCTTT	CASSDSIRGTEAFF
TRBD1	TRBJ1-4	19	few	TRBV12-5	TGTGCTAGTGGTTTCACGGTACTGGACAGGGGGCGAACTAATGAAAAACTGTTTTTT	CASGFTVLDRGRTNEKLFF
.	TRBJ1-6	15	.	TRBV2	TGTGCCAGCAGCCCCAACCCGCAGGAAAATTCACCCCTCCACTTT	CASSPNPQENSPLHF
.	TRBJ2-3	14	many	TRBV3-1	TGTGCCAGCAGCCATCCCGAACGGGGGAATACGCAGTATTTT	CASSHPERGNTQYF
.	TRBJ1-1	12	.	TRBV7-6	TGTGCCAGCAGCTTAACTAAGACTGAAGCTTTCTTT	CASSLTKTEAFF
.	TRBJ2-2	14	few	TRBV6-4	TGTGCCAGCAGTTACCTGCGGGACACCGGGGAGCTGTTTTTT	CASSYLRDTGELFF
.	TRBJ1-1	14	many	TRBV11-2	TGTGCCAGCAGCTTGTCGTGGATAGGCCCTGGAGCTTTCTTT	CASSLSWIGPGAFF
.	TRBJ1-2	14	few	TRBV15	TGTGCCACCAGCAGATTCCAGGGGAGCTATGGCTACACCTTC	CATSRFQGSYGYTF
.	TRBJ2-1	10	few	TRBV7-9	TGTGCCAGCAGCTTGCGGGAGCAGTTCTTC	CASSLREQFF
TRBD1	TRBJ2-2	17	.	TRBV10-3	TGTGCCATCAGTGCCTCACGACAGGGGGTTGGCACCGGGGAGCTGTTTTTT	CAISASRQGVGTGELFF
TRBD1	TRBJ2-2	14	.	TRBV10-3	TGTGCCATCAAGGGGACAGGGGCAACCGGGGAGCTGTTTTTT	CAIKGTGATGELFF
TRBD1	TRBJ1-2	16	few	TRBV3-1	TGTGCCAGCAGCCAGACCGACAGGGCCCCTAACTATGGCTACACCTTC	CASSQTDRAPNYGYTF
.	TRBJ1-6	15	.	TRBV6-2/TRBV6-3	TGTGCCAGCAGACTCACACCCGGAGGCAATTCACCCCTCCACTTT	CASRLTPGGNSPLHF
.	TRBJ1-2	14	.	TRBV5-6	TGTGCCAGCAGCTGGGGGACGGAAAACTATGGCTACACCTTC	CASSWGTENYGYTF
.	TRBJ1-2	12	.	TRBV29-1	TGCAGCGCGGAAGGATCGAACTATGGCTACACCTTC	CSAEGSNYGYTF
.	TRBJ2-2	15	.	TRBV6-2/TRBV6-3	TGTGCCAGCAGAACACCGGGACCTCTTCGCCGGGAGCTGTTTTTT	CASRTPGPLRRELFF
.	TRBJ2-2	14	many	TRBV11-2	TGTGCCAGCAGCCTCACTAGAGACACCGGGGAGCTGTTTTTT	CASSLTRDTGELFF
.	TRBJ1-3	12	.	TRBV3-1	TGTGCCAGCAGCCGGGTCGTGGACACCATATATTTT	CASSRVVDTIYF
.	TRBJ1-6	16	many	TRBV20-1	TGCAGTGCCCACAGCGGGAGGGGAATAAGGAATTCACCCCTCCACTTT	CSAHSGRGIRNSPLHF